This T cell receptor (beta chain) appears in the sequencing data of a study of CD8 T cells in ankylosing spondylitis. Study results and caveats: Reportedly, disease-linked clones are significantly enriched in ankylosing spondylitis patients' matched synovial fluid.

MiXCR was run by TCRdb on the 5' RACE reads, yielding one entry per CDR3 protein. The sample has 200,000 to 250,000 distinct CDR3 sequences, about 10% seen once. A note on this clonotype: What it recognizes is unknown.

Between the trimmed V and J ends, which lost 3 bases and 0 bases, there was a span of 12 bases. Germline CDR1 is SQVTM and CDR2 is ANQGSEA. There are 15 residues in the CDR3. The J gene is TRBJ2-1, the V gene TRBV29-1, with a tentative D call TRBD1 (6 bases). The clonotype originates from a male donor with ankylosing spondylitis or in good health (not recorded which). Material for sequencing was blood, either unsorted or a sorted T cell fraction (not recorded which). CDR3 sequence (DNA): TGCAGCGTTGAGGGGGACACGAGCTCCTACAATGAGCAGTTCTTC. Translated: CSVEGDTSSYNEQFF.